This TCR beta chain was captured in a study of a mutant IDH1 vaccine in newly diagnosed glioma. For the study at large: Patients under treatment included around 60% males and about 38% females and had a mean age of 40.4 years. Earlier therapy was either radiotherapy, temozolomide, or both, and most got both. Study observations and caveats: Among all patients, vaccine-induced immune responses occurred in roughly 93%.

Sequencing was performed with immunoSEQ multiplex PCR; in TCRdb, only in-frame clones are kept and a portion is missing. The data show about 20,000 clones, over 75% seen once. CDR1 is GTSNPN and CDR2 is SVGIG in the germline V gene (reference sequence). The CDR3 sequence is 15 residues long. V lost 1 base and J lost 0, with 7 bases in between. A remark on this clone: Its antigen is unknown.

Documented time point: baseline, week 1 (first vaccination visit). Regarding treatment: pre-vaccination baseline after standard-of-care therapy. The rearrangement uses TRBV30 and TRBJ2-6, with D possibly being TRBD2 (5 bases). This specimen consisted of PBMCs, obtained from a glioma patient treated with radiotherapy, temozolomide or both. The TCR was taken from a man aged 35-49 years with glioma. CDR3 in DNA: TGTGCCTGGAGTGGGGAGACCTCTGGGGCCAACGTCCTGACTTTC. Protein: CAWSGETSGANVLTF.